A single sample is the source of the 6 T cell receptor beta chains below, sequenced in a study of shared clonotypes between healthy human individuals. Some clones are missing from TCRdb's copy, which holds only in-frame ones; the method was immunoSEQ multiplex PCR. The sample comprises roughly 700,000 clones, roughly 87% of which are singletons, and about 34% rests with the top ten. The source material was memory CD8+ T cells from PBMCs. Subset reported: CD45RO+ cells pooled with CCR7-negative TemRA cells. The source is a man younger than 35 in good health. Some clones in this sample may be carry-over from other donors' samples.

This clone came up once. This rearrangement joins TRBV11-2 to TRBJ1-2, with D unresolved. Germline CDR1 reads SGHAT; CDR2 reads FQNNGV. The V gene lost 3 bases and the J gene lost 3 bases, with 5 bases spanning the gap. The length of the CDR3 is 12 residues. CDR3 sequence: CASSFGHYGYTF. CDR3 DNA: TGTGCCAGCAGCTTTGGCCACTATGGCTACACCTTC.

The gene calls are TRBV28 and TRBJ2-1; the D is unclear. Trimming pared 6 bases from V and 8 bases from J, leaving 14 bases between. CDR1 and CDR2 (germline): MDHEN, SYDVKM. The CDR3 covers 13 residues. This CDR3 is CASSRLQLDEQFF. The CDR3 bases are TGTGCCAGCAGCCGACTCCAGCTGGATGAGCAGTTCTTC. Filled out from reference TRBV28 and TRBJ2-1, the complete variable domain reads DVKVTQSSRYLVKRTGEKVFLECVQDMDHENMFWYRQDPGLGLRLIYFSYDVKMKEKGDIPEGYSVSREKKERFSLILESASTNQTSMYLCASSRLQLDEQFFGPGTRLTVL.

The DNA of the CDR3 is TGTGCCAGCAGTTCCCGGGACGGCCCTAATGAGCAGTTCTTC. This translates into CASSSRDGPNEQFF. V is TRBV6-4 and J is TRBJ2-1; possibly TRBD1 or TRBD2 for D (5 bases each). CDR1 MRHNA and CDR2 SNTAGT come from the germline V gene. The length of the CDR3 is 14 residues. Trimming took 5 bases from V and 7 from J, leaving 15 bases between them.

The genes are TRBV28 and TRBJ2-5; D is perhaps TRBD1 (6 bases). The CDR3 is 17 amino acids. Germline values: CDR1 MDHEN, CDR2 SYDVKM. V lost 2 bases, J lost 5 bases, and 21 bases lay in between. The CDR3 is CASSLDDSYRQVETQYF. The CDR3, as DNA: TGTGCCAGCAGTTTAGACGATTCGTATCGACAGGTGGAGACCCAGTACTTC.

The chain combines TRBV5-8 with TRBJ2-3; D gene ambiguous. Germline CDR1 and CDR2: SGHTS and YDEGEE. The CDR3 contains 15 residues. Trimming removed 0 bases from V and 4 bases from J, with 12 bases in between. The CDR3 here is CASSLVTESSDTQYF. CDR3 DNA sequence: TGTGCCAGCAGCTTGGTAACAGAGTCTTCAGATACGCAGTATTTT.

The rearrangement links TRBV19 to TRBJ2-1; D unclear. V gave up 0 bases and J gave up 10 bases, with 4 bases separating them. The CDR3 is made up of 11 amino acids. The germline gives CDR1 LNHDA, CDR2 SQIVND (reference sequence). CDR3 in DNA: TGTGCCAGTAGTATAGATCTCGAGCAGTTCTTC. Amino acid sequence: CASSIDLEQFF.